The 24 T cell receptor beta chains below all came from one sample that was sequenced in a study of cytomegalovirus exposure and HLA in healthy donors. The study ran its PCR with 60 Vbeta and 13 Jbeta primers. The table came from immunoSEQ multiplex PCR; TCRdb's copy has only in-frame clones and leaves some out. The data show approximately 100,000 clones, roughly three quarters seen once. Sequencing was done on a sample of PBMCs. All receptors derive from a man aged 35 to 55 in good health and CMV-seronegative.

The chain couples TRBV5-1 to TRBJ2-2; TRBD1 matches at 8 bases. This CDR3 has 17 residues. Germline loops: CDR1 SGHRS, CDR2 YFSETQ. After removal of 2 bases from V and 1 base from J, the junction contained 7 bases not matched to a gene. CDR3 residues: CASSFGQGAGNTGELFF. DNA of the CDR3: TGCGCCAGCAGCTTTGGGCAGGGGGCCGGGAACACCGGGGAGCTGTTTTTT.

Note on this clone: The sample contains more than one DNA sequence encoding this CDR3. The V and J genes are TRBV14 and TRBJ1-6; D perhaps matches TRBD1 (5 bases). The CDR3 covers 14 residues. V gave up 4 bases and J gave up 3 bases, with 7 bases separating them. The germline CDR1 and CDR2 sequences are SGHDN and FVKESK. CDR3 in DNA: TGTGCCAGCAGCCTAAGGGGCTATAATTCACCCCTCCACTTT. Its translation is CASSLRGYNSPLHF.

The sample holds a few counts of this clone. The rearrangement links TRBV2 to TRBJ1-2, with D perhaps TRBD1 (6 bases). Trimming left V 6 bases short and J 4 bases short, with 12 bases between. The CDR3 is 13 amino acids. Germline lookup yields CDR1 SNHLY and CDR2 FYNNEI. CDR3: CASSRGQPYGYTF. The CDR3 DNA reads TGTGCCAGCAGCAGAGGACAGCCCTATGGCTACACCTTC.

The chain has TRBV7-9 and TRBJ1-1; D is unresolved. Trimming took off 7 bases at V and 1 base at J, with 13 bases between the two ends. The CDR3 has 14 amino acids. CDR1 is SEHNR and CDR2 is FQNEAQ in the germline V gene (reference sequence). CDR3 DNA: TGTGCCAGCAACATGCCCCGGGGGAACACTGAAGCTTTCTTT. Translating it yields CASNMPRGNTEAFF.

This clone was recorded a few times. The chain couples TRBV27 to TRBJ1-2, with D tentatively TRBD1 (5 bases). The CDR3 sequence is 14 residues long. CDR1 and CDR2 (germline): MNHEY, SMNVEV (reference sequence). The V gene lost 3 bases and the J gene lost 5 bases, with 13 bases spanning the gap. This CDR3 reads CASSFAGGDYGYTF. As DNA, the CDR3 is TGTGCCAGCAGTTTCGCGGGGGGGGATTATGGCTACACCTTC.

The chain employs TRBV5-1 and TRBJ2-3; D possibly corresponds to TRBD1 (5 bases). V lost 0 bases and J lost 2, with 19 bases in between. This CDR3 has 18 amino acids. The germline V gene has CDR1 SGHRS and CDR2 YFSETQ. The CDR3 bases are TGCGCCAGCAGCTTGGTGGTACCTCAGGGAACCTTCACAGATACGCAGTATTTT. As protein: CASSLVVPQGTFTDTQYF. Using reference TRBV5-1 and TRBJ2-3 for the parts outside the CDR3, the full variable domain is KAGVTQTPRYLIKTRGQQVTLSCSPISGHRSVSWYQQTPGQGLQFLFEYFSETQRNKGNFPGRFSGRQFSNSRSEMNVSTLELGDSALYLCASSLVVPQGTFTDTQYFGPGTRLTVL.

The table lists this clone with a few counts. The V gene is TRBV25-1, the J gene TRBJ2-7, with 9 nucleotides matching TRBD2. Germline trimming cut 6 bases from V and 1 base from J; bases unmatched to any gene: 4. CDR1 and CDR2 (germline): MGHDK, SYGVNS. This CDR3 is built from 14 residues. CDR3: CASRLSGGSYEQYF. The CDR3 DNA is TGTGCCAGCAGACTTAGCGGGGGATCCTACGAGCAGTACTTC.

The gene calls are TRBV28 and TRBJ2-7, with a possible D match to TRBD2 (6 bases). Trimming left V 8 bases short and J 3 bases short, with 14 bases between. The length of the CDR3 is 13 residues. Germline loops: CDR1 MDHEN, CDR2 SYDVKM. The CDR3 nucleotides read TGTGCCAGCGCCGCGGGATCAAACTACGAGCAGTACGTC. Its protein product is CASAAGSNYEQYV.

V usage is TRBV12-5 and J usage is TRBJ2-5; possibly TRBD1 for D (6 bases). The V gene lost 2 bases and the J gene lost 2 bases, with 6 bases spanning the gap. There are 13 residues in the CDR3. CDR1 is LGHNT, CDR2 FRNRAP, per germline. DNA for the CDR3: TGTGCTAGTGGTTTGAGGGGGCAAGAGACCCAGTACTTC. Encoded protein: CASGLRGQETQYF.

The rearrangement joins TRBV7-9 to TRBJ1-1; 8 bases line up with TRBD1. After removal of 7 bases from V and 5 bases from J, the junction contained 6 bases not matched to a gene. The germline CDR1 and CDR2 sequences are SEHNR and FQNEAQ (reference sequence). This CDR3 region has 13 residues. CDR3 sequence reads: CASTPQGATEAFF. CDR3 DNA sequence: TGTGCCAGCACCCCGCAGGGGGCGACTGAAGCTTTCTTT. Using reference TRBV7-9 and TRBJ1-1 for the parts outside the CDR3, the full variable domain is DTGVSQNPRHKITKRGQNVTFRCDPISEHNRLYWYRQTLGQGPEFLTYFQNEAQLEKSRLLSDRFSAERPKGSFSTLEIQRTEQGDSAMYLCASTPQGATEAFFGQGTRLTVV.

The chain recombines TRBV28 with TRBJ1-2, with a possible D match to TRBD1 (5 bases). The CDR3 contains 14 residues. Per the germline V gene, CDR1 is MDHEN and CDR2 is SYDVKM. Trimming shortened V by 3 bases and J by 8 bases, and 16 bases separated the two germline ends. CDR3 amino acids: CASSFPQGHQGYTF. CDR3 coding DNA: TGTGCCAGCAGTTTTCCTCAGGGTCATCAAGGCTACACCTTC.

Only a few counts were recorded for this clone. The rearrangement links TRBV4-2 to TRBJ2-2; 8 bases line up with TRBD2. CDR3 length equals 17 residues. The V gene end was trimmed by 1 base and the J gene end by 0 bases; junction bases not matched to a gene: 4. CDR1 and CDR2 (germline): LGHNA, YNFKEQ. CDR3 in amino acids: CASSQGRAGANTGELFF. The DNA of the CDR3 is TGTGCCAGCAGCCAAGGCCGAGCGGGGGCGAACACCGGGGAGCTGTTTTTT.

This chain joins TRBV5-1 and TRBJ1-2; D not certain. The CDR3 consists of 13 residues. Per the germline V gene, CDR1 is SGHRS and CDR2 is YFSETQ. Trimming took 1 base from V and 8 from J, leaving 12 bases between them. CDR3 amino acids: CASSLLGLEGYTF. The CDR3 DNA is TGCGCCAGCAGCTTGCTAGGACTGGAAGGCTACACCTTC.

The CDR3 loop is CASTLAGAPGYNEQFF. CDR3 nucleotide sequence: TGCGCCAGCACACTAGCGGGGGCGCCTGGATACAATGAGCAGTTCTTC. This chain links TRBV5-1 with TRBJ2-1; 11 bases line up with TRBD2. The CDR3 runs to 16 residues. The germline gives CDR1 SGHRS, CDR2 YFSETQ. V was clipped by 6 bases and J by 4 bases; unmatched bases: 9.

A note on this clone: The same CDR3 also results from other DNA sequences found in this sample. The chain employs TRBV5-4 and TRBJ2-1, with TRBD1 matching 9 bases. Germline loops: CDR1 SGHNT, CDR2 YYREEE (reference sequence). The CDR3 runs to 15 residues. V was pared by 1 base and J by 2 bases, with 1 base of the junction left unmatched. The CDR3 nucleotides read TGTGCCAGCAGCTTGCGGACAGGGGCCTACAATGAGCAGTTCTTC. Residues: CASSLRTGAYNEQFF.

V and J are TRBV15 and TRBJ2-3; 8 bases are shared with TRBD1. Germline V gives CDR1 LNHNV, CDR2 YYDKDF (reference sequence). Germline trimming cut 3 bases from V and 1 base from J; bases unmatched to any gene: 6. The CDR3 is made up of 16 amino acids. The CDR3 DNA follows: TGTGCCACCAGCAGTGGTGACAGGGGAGGCACAGATACGCAGTATTTT. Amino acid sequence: CATSSGDRGGTDTQYF.

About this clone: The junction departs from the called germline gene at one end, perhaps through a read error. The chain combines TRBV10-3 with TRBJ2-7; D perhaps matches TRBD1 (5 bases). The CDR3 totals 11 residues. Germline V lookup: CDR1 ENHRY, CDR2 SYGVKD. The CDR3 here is CATRGQYEQCF. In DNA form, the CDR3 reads TGTGCCACTCGAGGACAATACGAGCAGTGCTTC.

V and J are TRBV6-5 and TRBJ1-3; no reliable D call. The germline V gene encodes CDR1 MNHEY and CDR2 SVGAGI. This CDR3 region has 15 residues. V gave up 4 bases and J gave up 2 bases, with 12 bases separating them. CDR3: CASSSWALAGNTIYF. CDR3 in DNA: TGTGCCAGCAGTTCCTGGGCCCTGGCTGGAAACACCATATATTTT.

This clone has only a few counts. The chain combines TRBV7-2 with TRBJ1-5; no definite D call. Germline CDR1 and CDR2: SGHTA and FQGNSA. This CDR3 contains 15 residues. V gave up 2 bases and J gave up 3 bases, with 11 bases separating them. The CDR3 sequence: CASSLQGRANQPQHF. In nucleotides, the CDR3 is TGTGCCAGCAGCTTACAAGGGAGGGCCAATCAGCCCCAGCATTTT.

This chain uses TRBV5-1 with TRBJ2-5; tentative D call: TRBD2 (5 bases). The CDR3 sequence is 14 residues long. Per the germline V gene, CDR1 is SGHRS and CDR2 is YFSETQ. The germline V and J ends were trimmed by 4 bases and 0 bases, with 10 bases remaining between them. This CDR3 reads CASSHLGDQETQYF. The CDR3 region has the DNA TGCGCCAGCAGCCATCTGGGAGACCAAGAGACCCAGTACTTC. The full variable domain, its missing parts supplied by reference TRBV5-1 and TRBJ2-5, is KAGVTQTPRYLIKTRGQQVTLSCSPISGHRSVSWYQQTPGQGLQFLFEYFSETQRNKGNFPGRFSGRQFSNSRSEMNVSTLELGDSALYLCASSHLGDQETQYFGPGTRLLVL.

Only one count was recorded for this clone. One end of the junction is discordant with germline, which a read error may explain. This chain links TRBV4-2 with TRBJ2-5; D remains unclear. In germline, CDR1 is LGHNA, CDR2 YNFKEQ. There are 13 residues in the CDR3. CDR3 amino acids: CASSQERRETQYF. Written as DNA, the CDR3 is TGTGCCAGTAGCCAAGAAAGGAGAGAGACCCAGTACTTC.

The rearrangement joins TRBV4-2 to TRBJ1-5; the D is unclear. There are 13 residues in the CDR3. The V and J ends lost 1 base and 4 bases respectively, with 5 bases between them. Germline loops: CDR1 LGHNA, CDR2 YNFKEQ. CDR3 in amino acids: CASSQGRNQPQHF. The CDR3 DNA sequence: TGTGCCAGCAGCCAAGGCAGGAATCAGCCCCAGCATTTT.

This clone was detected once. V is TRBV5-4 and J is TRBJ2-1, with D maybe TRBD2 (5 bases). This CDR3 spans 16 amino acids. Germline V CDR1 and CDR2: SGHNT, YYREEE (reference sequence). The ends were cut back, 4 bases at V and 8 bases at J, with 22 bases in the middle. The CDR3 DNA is TGTGCCAGCAGCCCGGGGTGGTTCGGTGGCTTGCATGAGCAGTTCTTC. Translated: CASSPGWFGGLHEQFF.

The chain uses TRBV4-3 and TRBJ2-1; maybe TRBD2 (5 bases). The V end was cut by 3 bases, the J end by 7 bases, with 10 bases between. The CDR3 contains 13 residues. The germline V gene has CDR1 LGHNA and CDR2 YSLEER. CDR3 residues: CASSHSPGNEQFF. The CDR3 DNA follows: TGCGCCAGCAGCCATTCTCCGGGGAATGAGCAGTTCTTC.